A selection of T cell receptor beta chains follows, all from one sample in a study of cytomegalovirus exposure and HLA in healthy donors. TCRdb's table, derived via immunoSEQ multiplex PCR, lists solely in-frame clones and lacks some. The table shows about 180,000 clones, with about 80% occurring only once. The sample comprised PBMCs. Receptors were obtained from a woman under 40 in good health and CMV-seronegative. The CDR3 runs from the conserved cysteine through the conserved F or W. The D gene is left open where the match is weak. The size field is filled for only some rows; it gives once, few, many or a size class.

CDR3 protein: CASSYELNQPQHF; CDR3 DNA: TGTGCCAGCAGTTACGAGCTCAATCAGCCCCAGCATTTT; clone size: -; D gene: -; J gene: TRBJ1-5; V gene: TRBV6-4
CDR3 protein: CASKGGTGAGELFF; CDR3 DNA: TGTGCCAGCAAGGGGGGAACAGGGGCCGGGGAGCTGTTTTTT; clone size: -; D gene: -; J gene: TRBJ2-2; V gene: TRBV7-8
CDR3 protein: CASSQGTTSLNEQFF; CDR3 DNA: TGCGCCAGCAGCCAAGGTACCACCTCCCTAAATGAGCAGTTCTTC; clone size: -; D gene: -; J gene: TRBJ2-1; V gene: TRBV4-3
CDR3 protein: CASSGTSGGTDTQYF; CDR3 DNA: TGCGCCAGCAGTGGGACTAGCGGGGGCACAGATACGCAGTATTTT; clone size: -; D gene: TRBD2; J gene: TRBJ2-3; V gene: TRBV10-1
CDR3 protein: CASSGAGQGFYEQYF; CDR3 DNA: TGTGCCAGCAGTGGTGCGGGACAGGGTTTCTACGAGCAGTACTTC; clone size: -; D gene: TRBD1; J gene: TRBJ2-7; V gene: TRBV27
CDR3 protein: CASSGQAPNQPQHF; CDR3 DNA: TGTGCCAGCAGTGGACAGGCGCCCAATCAGCCCCAGCATTTT; clone size: -; D gene: -; J gene: TRBJ1-5; V gene: TRBV6-1
CDR3 protein: CASRIQGSNEQFF; CDR3 DNA: TGTGCCAGCAGGATACAGGGATCCAATGAGCAGTTCTTC; clone size: few; D gene: -; J gene: TRBJ2-1; V gene: TRBV6-5
CDR3 protein: CASSIGTGQLNTEAFF; CDR3 DNA: TGTGCCAGTAGTATAGGGACGGGACAGCTGAACACTGAAGCTTTCTTT; clone size: -; D gene: TRBD1; J gene: TRBJ1-1; V gene: TRBV19
CDR3 protein: CAIRAGSGGAYEQYF; CDR3 DNA: TGTGCCATCAGAGCCGGCAGCGGGGGGGCTTACGAGCAGTACTTC; clone size: few; D gene: TRBD2; J gene: TRBJ2-7; V gene: TRBV10-3
CDR3 protein: CASSGTSTEETQYF; CDR3 DNA: TGCGCCAGCAGCGGGACTTCCACAGAAGAGACCCAGTACTTC; clone size: -; D gene: -; J gene: TRBJ2-5; V gene: TRBV5-1
CDR3 protein: CASSPTGAEAFF; CDR3 DNA: TGTGCCAGCAGTCCCACAGGGGCTGAAGCTTTCTTT; clone size: -; D gene: TRBD1; J gene: TRBJ1-1; V gene: TRBV6-6
CDR3 protein: CASSLVGGRTFSGANVLTF; CDR3 DNA: TGTGCCAGCAGTTTAGTGGGGGGACGGACATTTTCTGGGGCCAACGTCCTGACTTTC; clone size: once; D gene: -; J gene: TRBJ2-6; V gene: TRBV27
CDR3 protein: CASSSLTTSGGETQYF; CDR3 DNA: TGCGCCAGCAGCTCCCTAACGACTAGCGGGGGAGAGACCCAGTACTTC; clone size: -; D gene: TRBD2; J gene: TRBJ2-5; V gene: TRBV5-1
CDR3 protein: CASSYSQGAGTGELFF; CDR3 DNA: TGTGCCAGCAGTTACTCTCAGGGGGCGGGCACCGGGGAGCTGTTTTTT; clone size: -; D gene: TRBD1; J gene: TRBJ2-2; V gene: TRBV6-5
CDR3 protein: CASSRQGGNTEAFF; CDR3 DNA: TGTGCCAGCAGCAGGCAGGGCGGGAACACTGAAGCTTTCTTT; clone size: -; D gene: -; J gene: TRBJ1-1; V gene: TRBV7-9
CDR3 protein: CASSSSSGSRTGELFF; CDR3 DNA: TGTGCCAGCAGCTCGTCTAGCGGGAGTCGAACCGGGGAGCTGTTTTTT; clone size: -; D gene: TRBD2; J gene: TRBJ2-2; V gene: TRBV7-2
CDR3 protein: CASSPGHPYEQYF; CDR3 DNA: TGTGCCAGCAGTCCGGGTCATCCCTACGAGCAGTACTTC; clone size: -; D gene: -; J gene: TRBJ2-7; V gene: TRBV27
CDR3 protein: CASRASGGSYNEQFF; CDR3 DNA: TGCGCCAGCAGGGCTAGCGGTGGCTCCTACAATGAGCAGTTCTTC; clone size: -; D gene: TRBD2; J gene: TRBJ2-1; V gene: TRBV5-1
CDR3 protein: CASSFAGLIGDGYTF; CDR3 DNA: TGTGCCAGCAGTTTTGCGGGACTCATAGGAGATGGCTACACCTTC; clone size: -; D gene: -; J gene: TRBJ1-2; V gene: TRBV27
CDR3 protein: CASTSLTRGSGYTF; CDR3 DNA: TGTGCCAGCACCTCTTTAACGCGGGGGAGCGGCTACACCTTC; clone size: few; D gene: -; J gene: TRBJ1-2; V gene: TRBV7-9
CDR3 protein: CASSSGGSTEAFF; CDR3 DNA: TGTGCCAGCAGTTCAGGGGGAAGCACTGAAGCTTTCTTT; clone size: -; D gene: TRBD1; J gene: TRBJ1-1; V gene: TRBV25-1
CDR3 protein: CASSLAGQGYEQYF; CDR3 DNA: TGTGCCAGCAGCCTAGCCGGACAGGGCTACGAGCAGTACTTC; clone size: -; D gene: TRBD1; J gene: TRBJ2-7; V gene: TRBV7-8
CDR3 protein: CATSSRDKGEQYF; CDR3 DNA: TGTGCCACCAGCAGCCGGGACAAAGGGGAGCAGTACTTC; clone size: -; D gene: -; J gene: TRBJ2-7; V gene: TRBV15
CDR3 protein: CASSERQGGSNQPQHF; CDR3 DNA: TGTGCCAGCAGTGAACGACAGGGTGGCTCAAATCAGCCCCAGCATTTT; clone size: -; D gene: TRBD1; J gene: TRBJ1-5; V gene: TRBV2
CDR3 protein: CASSFTGYQFF; CDR3 DNA: TGCGCCAGCAGCTTCACGGGTTACCAGTTCTTC; clone size: -; D gene: -; J gene: TRBJ2-1; V gene: TRBV5-1
CDR3 protein: CASSVEVGGELFF; CDR3 DNA: TGTGCCAGCAGTGTTGAGGTTGGAGGGGAGCTGTTTTTT; clone size: -; D gene: -; J gene: TRBJ2-2; V gene: TRBV2
CDR3 protein: CASSPSRFSYNSPLHF; CDR3 DNA: TGTGCCAGCAGTCCTAGCCGATTCTCCTATAATTCACCCCTCCACTTT; clone size: few; D gene: -; J gene: TRBJ1-6; V gene: TRBV27
CDR3 protein: CASSLAGTGLSSNYGYTF; CDR3 DNA: TGTGCCAGCAGCTTAGCCGGGACAGGGTTATCCTCTAACTATGGCTACACCTTC; clone size: -; D gene: TRBD1; J gene: TRBJ1-2; V gene: TRBV7-2
CDR3 protein: CASSVRAGNTIYF; CDR3 DNA: TGTGCCAGCAGCGTACGGGCTGGAAACACCATATATTTT; clone size: -; D gene: -; J gene: TRBJ1-3; V gene: TRBV9
CDR3 protein: CASHLPGLGYNEQFF; CDR3 DNA: TGTGCCAGCCACCTCCCGGGACTAGGGTACAATGAGCAGTTCTTC; clone size: -; D gene: TRBD2; J gene: TRBJ2-1; V gene: TRBV5-4
CDR3 protein: CASSSTSSYEQYF; CDR3 DNA: TGTGCCAGCAGTTCCACTAGCTCCTACGAGCAGTACTTC; clone size: -; D gene: -; J gene: TRBJ2-7; V gene: TRBV28
CDR3 protein: CAWAGTGLQPQHF; CDR3 DNA: TGTGCCTGGGCCGGGACAGGGCTTCAGCCCCAGCATTTT; clone size: -; D gene: TRBD1; J gene: TRBJ1-5; V gene: TRBV30
CDR3 protein: CASSHSSGSYGYTF; CDR3 DNA: TGCGCCAGCAGCCACAGCTCAGGGTCATATGGCTACACCTTC; clone size: -; D gene: -; J gene: TRBJ1-2; V gene: TRBV4-1
CDR3 protein: CASSVGQGTYGYTF; CDR3 DNA: TGTGCCAGCAGTGTTGGACAGGGAACCTATGGCTACACCTTC; clone size: -; D gene: TRBD1; J gene: TRBJ1-2; V gene: TRBV2
CDR3 protein: CASSYGQGAYEQYF; CDR3 DNA: TGTGCCAGCAGTTACGGTCAGGGGGCCTACGAGCAGTACTTC; clone size: -; D gene: TRBD1; J gene: TRBJ2-7; V gene: TRBV6-6
CDR3 protein: CASSLARDSSKYF; CDR3 DNA: TGTGCCAGCAGCTTAGCCCGGGACTCCTCAAAGTACTTC; clone size: -; D gene: -; J gene: TRBJ2-5; V gene: TRBV7-8
CDR3 protein: CASSPNSGQGTEAFF; CDR3 DNA: TGTGCCAGCAGCCCGAACTCGGGACAGGGAACTGAAGCTTTCTTT; clone size: few; D gene: TRBD1; J gene: TRBJ1-1; V gene: TRBV7-6
CDR3 protein: CASSFQLTDTQYF; CDR3 DNA: TGTGCCAGCAGTTTTCAACTGACAGATACGCAGTATTTT; clone size: once; D gene: -; J gene: TRBJ2-3; V gene: TRBV28
CDR3 protein: CASSLGVSGGAGNEQFF; CDR3 DNA: TGTGCCAGCAGCTTAGGCGTTAGCGGGGGGGCAGGCAATGAGCAGTTCTTC; clone size: -; D gene: TRBD2; J gene: TRBJ2-1; V gene: TRBV7-2
CDR3 protein: CASSADLGGTQYF; CDR3 DNA: TGTGCCAGCAGTGCAGACCTGGGAGGTACGCAGTATTTT; clone size: -; D gene: -; J gene: TRBJ2-3; V gene: TRBV27
CDR3 protein: CASSLTGNSNQPQHF; CDR3 DNA: TGCGCCAGCAGCTTGACAGGGAATAGCAATCAGCCCCAGCATTTT; clone size: -; D gene: -; J gene: TRBJ1-5; V gene: TRBV5-1
CDR3 protein: CATSRDRGYTEAFF; CDR3 DNA: TGTGCCACCAGCCGGGACAGGGGTTACACTGAAGCTTTCTTT; clone size: -; D gene: TRBD1; J gene: TRBJ1-1; V gene: TRBV15
CDR3 protein: CASSMGQVFSGELFF; CDR3 DNA: TGTGCCAGTAGTATGGGACAGGTTTTCAGCGGGGAGCTGTTTTTT; clone size: -; D gene: TRBD1; J gene: TRBJ2-2; V gene: TRBV19
CDR3 protein: CASSETGFRFGELFF; CDR3 DNA: TGTGCCAGTAGTGAAACAGGGTTTCGCTTCGGGGAGCTGTTTTTT; clone size: -; D gene: -; J gene: TRBJ2-2; V gene: TRBV19
CDR3 protein: CASSPQGTDTQYF; CDR3 DNA: TGTGCCAGCAGCCCACAGGGCACAGATACGCAGTATTTT; clone size: -; D gene: -; J gene: TRBJ2-3; V gene: TRBV7-3
CDR3 protein: CASSPGQGLETQYF; CDR3 DNA: TGTGCCAGCAGCCCGGGACAGGGCCTCGAGACCCAGTACTTC; clone size: -; D gene: TRBD1; J gene: TRBJ2-5; V gene: TRBV7-3
CDR3 protein: CASSRGPGETQYF; CDR3 DNA: TGTGCCAGCAGTCGAGGACCGGGGGAGACCCAGTACTTC; clone size: -; D gene: -; J gene: TRBJ2-5; V gene: TRBV27
CDR3 protein: CASSVAAFGTGDYEQYF; CDR3 DNA: TGTGCCAGCAGCGTAGCGGCCTTTGGGACAGGGGACTACGAGCAGTACTTC; clone size: -; D gene: TRBD1; J gene: TRBJ2-7; V gene: TRBV9
CDR3 protein: CASSLRDTRAFF; CDR3 DNA: TGTGCCAGTAGTCTCCGGGACACCAGGGCTTTCTTT; clone size: few; D gene: -; J gene: TRBJ1-1; V gene: TRBV19
CDR3 protein: CASSPRGNTEAFF; CDR3 DNA: TGTGCCAGCTCACCAAGGGGGAACACTGAAGCTTTCTTT; clone size: -; D gene: -; J gene: TRBJ1-1; V gene: TRBV18
CDR3 protein: CASSLSRGSNEQFF; CDR3 DNA: TGTGCCAGCAGTTTATCTCGGGGGTCGAATGAGCAGTTCTTC; clone size: -; D gene: -; J gene: TRBJ2-1; V gene: TRBV27